The 14 T cell receptor beta chains below all came from one sample that was sequenced in a study of blood T cell repertoires in COVID-19. Assay: immunoSEQ multiplex PCR; the TCRdb copy retains only in-frame clones and omits some. There are 190,000 or so clones in the sample; about 83% occur only once, and 0.88% lies in the top ten. The sequenced sample consisted of peripheral blood. The receptors were sampled from a woman under 30 who had recovered from COVID-19.

The V and J genes are TRBV4-3 and TRBJ1-2; no reliable D call. The CDR3 has 13 residues. Per the germline V gene, CDR1 is LGHNA and CDR2 is YSLEER. V was cut by 6 bases and J by 2 bases, with 10 bases left in between. The CDR3 DNA is TGCGCCAGCAGTCACCTGGGCAACTATGGCTACACCTTC. Protein: CASSHLGNYGYTF.

The V gene is TRBV19, the J gene TRBJ2-7, with TRBD1 matching 7 bases. Germline trimming cut 6 bases from V and 2 bases from J; bases unmatched to any gene: 10. Germline loops: CDR1 LNHDA, CDR2 SQIVND (reference sequence). The CDR3 is 15 amino acids. CDR3 DNA sequence: TGTGCCAGTAGAGGGGGTCGGGACAGTACCTACGAGCAGTACTTC. Its protein product is CASRGGRDSTYEQYF.

This clone appeared a few times. The rearrangement uses TRBV2 and TRBJ1-6; TRBD1 matches 7 bases. The junction had 13 bases not matched to a gene; V was cut back by 8 bases and J by 0 bases. The CDR3 runs to 18 residues. Germline assignment: CDR1 SNHLY and CDR2 FYNNEI. The CDR3 spells CASESSGQRSSYNSPLHF. The CDR3 nucleotides are TGTGCCAGCGAGAGTTCGGGACAGAGGAGCTCCTATAATTCACCCCTCCACTTT.

This chain uses TRBV7-6 with TRBJ2-1; 13 positions match TRBD2. The germline CDR1 and CDR2 sequences are SGHVS and FNYEAQ. V was pared by 5 bases and J by 0 bases, with 7 bases of the junction left unmatched. The CDR3 length is 18 residues. CDR3 amino acids: CASSTRTSGGVSYNEQFF. CDR3 nucleotides: TGTGCCAGCAGCACCAGGACTAGCGGGGGAGTCTCCTACAATGAGCAGTTCTTC.

The CDR3 here is CASSQGLADKQFF. Here the CDR3 DNA reads TGCGCCAGCAGCCAAGGACTAGCGGATAAGCAGTTCTTC. This chain links TRBV4-1 with TRBJ2-1; 9 nucleotides line up with TRBD2. Germline V gives CDR1 MGHRA, CDR2 YSYEKL. The CDR3 consists of 13 residues. V dropped 1 base and J dropped 11; count of bases not matched to a gene: 3.

This clone was detected only once. The rearrangement joins TRBV6-1 to TRBJ2-5; 11 nucleotides agree with TRBD1. The CDR3 sequence is 16 residues long. With V trimmed by 4 bases and J by 5 bases, 9 bases remained unmatched. Germline loops: CDR1 MNHNS, CDR2 SASEGT. DNA of the CDR3: TGTGCCAGCAGTGGCCCGGACAGGGGGCGCGAGGAGACCCAGTACTTC. This sequence encodes CASSGPDRGREETQYF.

The chain recombines TRBV6-5 with TRBJ2-1; no definite D call. V lost 0 bases to trimming and J lost 8 bases, with 17 bases between them. Germline assignment: CDR1 MNHEY and CDR2 SVGAGI. The CDR3 has 16 amino acids. CDR3 bases: TGTGCCAGCAGTTACTCGTTTGGGCTACCGGTCGATGAGCAGTTCTTC. Translation gives CASSYSFGLPVDEQFF.

This chain links TRBV5-1 with TRBJ1-1, with D hard to call. The V gene lost 1 base and the J gene lost 1 base, with 8 bases spanning the gap. The CDR3 totals 14 residues. Germline CDR1 reads SGHRS; CDR2 reads YFSETQ. CDR3 sequence reads: CASSLYYRNTEAFF. The CDR3 region has the DNA TGCGCCAGCAGCTTGTACTATCGGAACACTGAAGCTTTCTTT.

The gene calls are TRBV4-3 and TRBJ2-2, with D perhaps TRBD2 (5 bases). V was pared by 0 bases and J by 3 bases, with 11 bases between. Germline CDR1 is LGHNA and CDR2 is YSLEER. CDR3 length: 16 residues. CDR3 DNA: TGCGCCAGCAGCCAAGATCTTGGACTCTACACCGGGGAGCTGTTTTTT. It specifies CASSQDLGLYTGELFF.

The rearrangement links TRBV30 to TRBJ1-2; D uncertain. The germline V gene has CDR1 GTSNPN and CDR2 SVGIG (reference sequence). CDR3 length: 15 residues. V shed 1 base and J shed 4 bases, with 16 bases lying between them. CDR3 DNA sequence: TGTGCCTGGAGTGCGACCTTTATAGAGGGCTATGGCTACACCTTC. Its protein is CAWSATFIEGYGYTF.

This chain uses TRBV3-1 (or the pseudogene TRBV3-2) with TRBJ2-2, with a possible D match to TRBD1 (6 bases). This CDR3 has 16 amino acids. V shed 5 bases and J shed 4 bases, with 17 bases lying between them. The V gene's germline CDR1 is LGHDT and CDR2 YNNKEL (reference sequence). CDR3 sequence reads: CASSFWGRGGTGELFF. CDR3 nucleotides: TGTGCCAGCAGCTTCTGGGGGCGCGGTGGCACCGGGGAGCTGTTTTTT.

J is TRBJ2-7 and V is TRBV7-8; 7 bases are a match to TRBD1. Losses at the gene ends were 4 bases for V and 0 bases for J; bases not matched to a gene: 3. This CDR3 region has 14 residues. Germline V gives CDR1 SGHVS, CDR2 FQNEAQ. CDR3 in DNA: TGTGCCAGCAGCTCCCGGGACAGCTCCTACGAGCAGTACTTC. Amino acid sequence: CASSSRDSSYEQYF.

This rearrangement joins TRBV15 to TRBJ1-5; TRBD1 matches 8 bases. This CDR3 region has 16 residues. V shed 3 bases and J 6 bases; nucleotides not matched to a gene: 10. Germline V gives CDR1 LNHNV, CDR2 YYDKDF (reference sequence). CDR3 protein: CATSRAGQGRFQPQHF. In nucleotides, the CDR3 is TGTGCCACCAGCAGGGCCGGACAGGGAAGGTTTCAGCCCCAGCATTTT. Based on the CDR3 plus reference TRBV15 and TRBJ1-5, the full variable domain is DAMVIQNPRYQVTQFGKPVTLSCSQTLNHNVMYWYQQKSSQAPKLLFHYYDKDFNNEADTPDNFQSRRPNTSFCFLDIRSPGLGDTAMYLCATSRAGQGRFQPQHFGDGTRLSIL.

The chain is built from TRBV6-5 and TRBJ1-2; D is undetermined. The V and J ends lost 6 bases and 6 bases respectively, with 14 bases between them. Germline V gives CDR1 MNHEY, CDR2 SVGAGI. The CDR3 consists of 13 residues. The CDR3 here is CASSLRRGDGYTF. The CDR3 coding sequence is TGTGCCAGCAGCCTCAGGCGGGGAGATGGCTACACCTTC.